This paragraph covers one TCR beta chain sequence. Study processing details: Reference gene primer amplification gave nucleated cell count estimates. Sequencing was performed with immunoSEQ multiplex PCR; in TCRdb, only in-frame clones are kept and a portion is missing. The V and J calls and clone size are taken from that table; D and trimming were inferred from the DNA. Here the sample spans about 280,000 clones, 85% being singletons. The data are from a study of blood T cell repertoires in COVID-19. Study as a whole: Sources were T cells, B-cell-depleted T cells, or PBMCs; the material itself was cDNA or gDNA.

The clonotype originates from a human donor in a cohort sampled during active COVID-19. The sequencing sample was made of peripheral blood.

CDR3 protein: CASSLDYYEQYF. The CDR3 DNA reads TGTGCCAGCAGCTTGGACTATTACGAGCAGTACTTC. V and J are TRBV6-2 or TRBV6-3 and TRBJ2-7; tentatively, D is TRBD2 (6 bases). V was shortened by 6 bases and J by 4 bases, with 10 bases between the two germline ends. CDR3 length: 12 residues. The germline V gene has CDR1 MNHEY and CDR2 SVGEGT.